A single sample gave rise to the 5 T cell receptor beta chains below, sequenced in a study of blood T cell repertoires in COVID-19. Repertoires were generated with immunoSEQ multiplex PCR, while TCRdb's copy carries only in-frame clones and drops some. The sample includes 390,000 or so clones, nearly 90% of them seen just once. Sequencing input: peripheral blood. The receptors were sampled from a man aged 18 to 30 with active or convalescent COVID-19.

This chain joins TRBV7-2 and TRBJ2-7, with D perhaps TRBD1 (5 bases). The CDR3 length is 12 residues. Germline values: CDR1 SGHTA, CDR2 FQGNSA. Deletions cut 5 bases from V and 0 bases from J, with 5 bases between. Written as DNA, the CDR3 is TGTGCCAGCAGCGGGGCCTCCTACGAGCAGTACTTC. Translation gives CASSGASYEQYF.

The chain employs TRBV29-1 and TRBJ1-1; 9 bases are a match to TRBD1. Losses at the gene ends were 7 bases for V and 4 bases for J; bases not matched to a gene: 4. The germline V gene has CDR1 SQVTM and CDR2 ANQGSEA. The CDR3 runs to 12 residues. The CDR3 protein is CSGDRVGTEAFF. CDR3 sequence (DNA): TGCAGCGGGGACAGGGTGGGCACTGAAGCTTTCTTT. The full variable domain, completed using reference TRBV29-1 and TRBJ1-1, is SAVISQKPSRDICQRGTSLTIQCQVDSQVTMMFWYRQQPGQSLTLIATANQGSEATYESGFVIDKFPISRPNLTFSTLTVSNMSPEDSSIYLCSGDRVGTEAFFGQGTRLTVV.

The chain carries TRBV7-9 and TRBJ2-7; D remains ambiguous. Germline-derived CDR1 and CDR2 are SEHNR and FQNEAQ (reference sequence). This CDR3 contains 13 residues. V was clipped by 0 bases and J by 4 bases, with 7 bases between them. The CDR3 loop reads CASSLAGSYEQYF. The CDR3 DNA reads TGTGCCAGCAGCTTAGCGGGCTCTTACGAGCAGTACTTC.

The gene calls are TRBV29-1 and TRBJ2-5; 8 positions agree with TRBD2. This CDR3 spans 13 amino acids. Germline assignment: CDR1 SQVTM and CDR2 ANQGSEA. Written as DNA, the CDR3 is TGCACAGCCGGGACTAGTCACCAAGAGACCCAGTACTTC. It is translated as CTAGTSHQETQYF.

This chain connects TRBV29-1 to TRBJ1-1; tentative D call: TRBD1 (6 bases). Looked up from germline, CDR1 is SQVTM and CDR2 is ANQGSEA. The CDR3 sequence is 13 residues long. V was shortened by 5 bases and J by 5 bases, with 15 bases between the two germline ends. CDR3 region: CSVTTRGRTEAFF. The DNA for the CDR3 is TGCAGCGTTACCACCAGGGGTAGGACTGAAGCTTTCTTT.